The clone carrying this T cell receptor (beta chain) appeared many times. Germline assignment: CDR1 SQVTM and CDR2 ANQGSEA. The CDR3 has 13 residues. The V segment lost 8 bases and the J segment 4 bases; nucleotides outside the gene matches: 6. This record comes from a study of early T cells in non-severe SARS-CoV-2 infection. About the research overall: Sequenced bulk RNA came from whole blood that was unsorted, and chains were unpaired.

Tagging with unique molecular identifiers was applied to individual cDNA molecules. TCRdb ran MiXCR on the 5' RACE reads and lists one entry per CDR3 protein. The sample carries 20,000 to 25,000 distinct CDR3 sequences, around 4.8% recorded once. The sequence was obtained from an adult who was a healthcare worker with PCR-confirmed SARS-CoV-2 infection or an uninfected control (not recorded which). What was sequenced was whole blood. The chain uses TRBV29-1 and TRBJ2-1; 9 nucleotides align to TRBD1. CDR3 region: CSFRDREYNEQFF. The CDR3 nucleotides read TGCAGCTTCCGGGACAGGGAGTACAATGAGCAGTTCTTC.